A single sample is the source of the 20 T cell receptor beta chains below, sequenced in a study of PD-1 blockade in classical Hodgkin lymphoma (dated by TCRdb to 2020 to 2021). Libraries were made using the immunoSEQ multiplex PCR assay. TCRdb stores this immuneACCESS table with in-frame sequences only. Part of the clones is absent; in the studies checked, under half of the shortfall reflects unresolved V genes, and no reason is known for the rest. The sample table lists almost 20,000 clones, around four fifths of them with a count of one. Together, the top ten hold over 1% of the sample. The sample's time point, from its label and the paper: newly diagnosed, previously untreated cHL patient sample. CD4+ T cells were purified from thawed PBMCs by magnetic negative selection with a Miltenyi CD4+ T cell isolation kit. Sequencing was carried out using CD4+ T cells from blood. The source of these receptors is a human donor with classical Hodgkin lymphoma.

The rearrangement uses TRBV9 and TRBJ2-1; no clear D. The V gene's germline CDR1 is SGDLS and CDR2 YYNGEE. This CDR3 has 16 residues. The V end lost 0 bases, the J end lost 6 bases, and 16 bases lay between the germline ends. The CDR3 protein is CASSVGFRLVPNEQFF. CDR3 nucleotide sequence: TGTGCCAGCAGCGTAGGATTTCGGTTAGTCCCCAATGAGCAGTTCTTC.

This rearrangement joins TRBV5-1 to TRBJ1-1; 8 bases match TRBD1. V lost 0 bases and J lost 4; bases outside the gene matches: 5. The CDR3 totals 15 residues. CDR1 is SGHRS, CDR2 YFSETQ, per germline. CDR3 loop: CASSLESGGTTEAFF. CDR3 DNA: TGCGCCAGCAGCTTGGAATCAGGGGGCACCACTGAAGCTTTCTTT.

The chain links TRBV2 to TRBJ1-3, with TRBD1 as a possible D gene (5 bases). Germline V gene sequence: CDR1 SNHLY, CDR2 FYNNEI. V was pared by 11 bases and J by 0 bases, with 14 bases between. The CDR3 loop spans 14 amino acids. The CDR3, as DNA: TGTGCCGCTACAGGAAGCTCCTCTGGAAACACCATATATTTT. Amino acids: CAATGSSSGNTIYF.

The rearrangement joins TRBV7-9 to TRBJ1-5, with TRBD1 as a possible D gene (6 bases). The CDR3 is 14 amino acids. V lost 3 bases, J lost 3 bases, and 9 bases lay in between. Looked up from germline, CDR1 is SEHNR and CDR2 is FQNEAQ (reference sequence). The CDR3 coding sequence is TGTGCCAGCAGCTTGAGGGGGTCCAATCAGCCCCAGCATTTT. This codes for CASSLRGSNQPQHF.

V is TRBV5-1 and J is TRBJ2-5; tentative D call: TRBD2 (6 bases). Germline CDR1 is SGHRS and CDR2 is YFSETQ. The CDR3 totals 14 residues. Between the trimmed V and J ends, which lost 4 bases and 1 base, there was a span of 11 bases. The CDR3 spells CASSPGGIQETQYF. The CDR3 region has the DNA TGCGCCAGCAGCCCTGGGGGGATCCAAGAGACCCAGTACTTC.

The genes are TRBV28 and TRBJ2-7, with 12 bases that match TRBD2. CDR3 length equals 12 residues. CDR1 and CDR2 from the germline V gene are MDHEN and SYDVKM. Trimming at V came to 11 bases and at J to 7 bases, leaving 6 bases not matched to a gene. The CDR3 DNA follows: TGTGCCTTAGCACTAGCGGGAGGAGAGCAGTACTTC. This encodes CALALAGGEQYF.

This chain connects TRBV4-1 to TRBJ1-4, with D tentatively TRBD1 (5 bases). Trimming cost V 4 bases and J 0 bases, with 12 bases left between them. This CDR3 has 16 amino acids. Germline CDR1 MGHRA, CDR2 YSYEKL. Written as DNA, the CDR3 is TGCGCCAGCAGCCCAGGGAACTATGCAACTAATGAAAAACTGTTTTTT. Translation: CASSPGNYATNEKLFF.

Worth noting for this clone: At one end, the junction sequence differs from germline, possibly due to a read error. The V gene is TRBV7-7, the J gene TRBJ2-5; the D gene is possibly TRBD2 (7 bases). The CDR3 extends over 14 amino acids. Germline loops: CDR1 SSHAT, CDR2 FNYEAQ (reference sequence). In nucleotides, the CDR3 is TGTGCTAGCAGCTTAGGGGGGGGACAAGAGACCCAGTACTTC. This translates into CASSLGGGQETQYF.

This clone was detected only once. V is TRBV12-5 and J is TRBJ2-1; no clear D gene. Trimming left V 1 base short and J 0 bases short, with 7 bases between. Germline loops: CDR1 LGHNT, CDR2 FRNRAP. The CDR3 has 15 residues. The CDR3: CASGLGQSSYNEQFF. DNA of the CDR3: TGTGCTAGTGGTTTGGGCCAAAGCTCCTACAATGAGCAGTTCTTC.

There are a few counts of this clone. The rearrangement joins TRBV14 to TRBJ1-4; 7 positions match TRBD1. V was clipped by 4 bases and J by 0 bases; unmatched bases: 5. The germline V gene encodes CDR1 SGHDN and CDR2 FVKESK. This CDR3 has 16 amino acids. CDR3 residues: CASSPAGTATNEKLFF. The CDR3 DNA sequence: TGTGCCAGCAGCCCCGCCGGGACAGCAACTAATGAAAAACTGTTTTTT.

This clone was counted a few times. The chain carries TRBV7-9 and TRBJ1-3; 7 bases map to TRBD1. CDR3 size: 17 residues. The J segment lost 1 base and the V segment lost 2 bases, leaving 8 bases of the junction unmatched. Germline-derived CDR1 and CDR2 are SEHNR and FQNEAQ (reference sequence). This CDR3 reads CASSLWVTGRSGNTIYF. The CDR3 coding sequence is TGTGCCAGCAGCTTATGGGTGACAGGGCGATCTGGAAACACCATATATTTT.

The CDR3 loop reads CASSLVKGSNYGYTF. The CDR3 coding sequence is TGTGCCAGCAGCTTAGTGAAAGGGTCTAACTATGGCTACACCTTC. The rearrangement joins TRBV11-2 to TRBJ1-2; D is unclear. The CDR3 sequence is 15 residues long. Germline V gene lookup returns CDR1 SGHAT and CDR2 FQNNGV. With 1 base removed from V and 0 bases from J, the gap between germline ends came to 9 bases.

This clone has a handful of counts. CDR3 DNA sequence: TGTGCCAGCAGCTTGCTAGCGGGAGAGGGGTTCTTC. It codes for CASSLLAGEGFF. The chain has TRBV6-1 and TRBJ2-1; 10 bases are a match to TRBD2. V gave up 6 bases and J gave up 15 bases; unmatched junction bases: 8. CDR3 length equals 12 residues. CDR1 MNHNS and CDR2 SASEGT come from the germline V gene.

V is TRBV27 and J is TRBJ2-5, with TRBD2 matching 10 bases. Germline lookup yields CDR1 MNHEY and CDR2 SMNVEV (reference sequence). The V gene end was trimmed by 6 bases and the J gene end by 0 bases; junction bases not matched to a gene: 10. The CDR3 is made up of 17 amino acids. The chain's CDR3 is CASRPGVGLADQETQYF. DNA of the CDR3: TGTGCCAGCAGGCCCGGTGTCGGACTAGCGGACCAAGAGACCCAGTACTTC.

The chain is built from TRBV18 and TRBJ2-7, with D tentatively TRBD2 (6 bases). Germline assignment: CDR1 KGHSH and CDR2 LQKENI. The V end lost 3 bases, the J end lost 3 bases, and 12 bases lay between the germline ends. The CDR3 has 14 residues. The CDR3 DNA follows: TGTGCCAGCTCACCTGGACTACACGACTACGAGCAGTACTTC. It codes for CASSPGLHDYEQYF.

V is TRBV5-4 and J is TRBJ2-3; D remains ambiguous. CDR3 length: 12 residues. Germline V gene data show CDR1 as SGHNT and CDR2 as YYREEE (reference sequence). Trimming removed 5 bases from V and 4 bases from J, with 8 bases in between. The CDR3 loop reads CASSLPPDTQYF. CDR3 bases: TGTGCCAGCAGTCTTCCCCCAGATACGCAGTATTTT. Drawing the rest from reference TRBV5-4 and TRBJ2-3, the complete variable domain is ETGVTQSPTHLIKTRGQQVTLRCSSQSGHNTVSWYQQALGQGPQFIFQYYREEENGRGNFPPRFSGLQFPNYSSELNVNALELDDSALYLCASSLPPDTQYFGPGTRLTVL.

For this clone: An end of the junction does not agree with germline; a read error may underlie this. The chain recombines TRBV11-2 with TRBJ2-7; D perhaps matches TRBD2 (5 bases). Germline CDR1 is SGHAT and CDR2 is FQNNGV. This CDR3 comprises 12 residues. The DNA for the CDR3 is TGTGCCAGCAGCTTAGTGAGGGAACTCCGGCACTTC. This encodes CASSLVRELRHF.

The chain employs TRBV10-2 and TRBJ2-7; D unresolved. Germline V gene data show CDR1 as WSHSY and CDR2 as SAAADI. V was clipped by 4 bases and J by 2 bases, with 3 bases between them. This CDR3 region has 11 residues. CDR3 nucleotides: TGCGCCAGCAGTGGTCCCTACGAGCAGTACTTC. This codes for CASSGPYEQYF.

The V gene is TRBV6-5, the J gene TRBJ1-2; D remains unclear. The CDR3 contains 14 residues. Per the germline V gene, CDR1 is MNHEY and CDR2 is SVGAGI. Trimming removed 6 bases from V and 4 bases from J, with 15 bases in between. CDR3 in amino acids: CASRSGTAFYGYTF. CDR3 bases: TGTGCCAGCAGGTCCGGTACGGCTTTCTATGGCTACACCTTC.

The chain has TRBV25-1 and TRBJ2-5, with 7 bases lining up with TRBD1. From germline, CDR1 is MGHDK and CDR2 SYGVNS. The V segment lost 5 bases and the J segment 1 base; nucleotides outside the gene matches: 4. The CDR3 has 14 residues. The CDR3 DNA reads as TGTGCCAGCAGTTCTTACAGGGGCCAAGAGACCCAGTACTTC. This sequence encodes CASSSYRGQETQYF.